A single sample gave rise to the 18 T cell receptor beta chains below, sequenced in a study of identical twins. One entry per CDR3 protein results from TCRdb running MiXCR on the 5' RACE reads. The sample consists of about 530,000 distinct CDR3 sequences, around 22% of them appearing once. The data were also submitted as part of a second study, on yellow fever vaccine responses in identical twins.

The sample taken for sequencing was CD4+ T cells sorted from blood. All receptors come from a woman aged 18-35 years in good health.

V and J are TRBV5-1 and TRBJ2-7; D uncertain. Germline CDR1 SGHRS, CDR2 YFSETQ. The CDR3 length is 14 residues. V was clipped by 3 bases and J by 5 bases, with 15 bases between them. In DNA, the CDR3 is TGCGCCAGCAGCTCCGTATCTACTACACACGAGCAGTACTTC. It encodes CASSSVSTTHEQYF. Full variable domain (rest looked up from reference TRBV5-1 and TRBJ2-7): KAGVTQTPRYLIKTRGQQVTLSCSPISGHRSVSWYQQTPGQGLQFLFEYFSETQRNKGNFPGRFSGRQFSNSRSEMNVSTLELGDSALYLCASSSVSTTHEQYFGPGTRLTVT.

This clonotype was counted only a few times. The chain carries TRBV15 and TRBJ1-2, with D possibly matching TRBD1 (5 bases). Per germline, CDR1 LNHNV and CDR2 YYDKDF (reference sequence). V lost 1 base to trimming and J lost 6 bases, with 12 bases between them. CDR3 length equals 14 residues. The DNA of the CDR3 is TGTGCCACCAGCAGAGCCGATAACAGGCATGGCTACACCTTC. Encoded protein: CATSRADNRHGYTF.

The DNA for the CDR3 is TGTGCCAGCAGCTCCACGGGGACTATTCATCACGAGCAGTACGTC. This gives the protein CASSSTGTIHHEQYV. The J gene is TRBJ2-7, the V gene TRBV5-5; 7 bases fit TRBD2. Germline loops: CDR1 SGHKS, CDR2 YYEKEE (reference sequence). Trimming at V came to 3 bases and at J to 5 bases, leaving 11 bases not matched to a gene. This CDR3 region has 15 residues.

The rearrangement uses TRBV5-1 and TRBJ2-3, with TRBD2 matching over 8 bases. The CDR3 totals 18 residues. Germline CDR1 and CDR2: SGHRS and YFSETQ. J lost 3 bases, V lost 0 bases, and 12 bases had no gene match. The CDR3 sequence is CASSLAQTSVGGTDTQYF. The CDR3 DNA sequence: TGCGCCAGCAGCTTGGCACAGACTAGCGTCGGGGGGACAGATACGCAGTATTTT.

This clonotype has ten or more counts. This chain connects TRBV20-1 to TRBJ1-1, with D uncertain. CDR3 length: 11 amino acids. V was trimmed by 7 bases and J by 4 bases, leaving 10 bases between them. Germline CDR1 is DFQATT and CDR2 is SNEGSKA (reference sequence). This CDR3 reads CSVSYGTEAFF. The CDR3, as DNA: TGCAGTGTCTCATACGGCACTGAAGCTTTCTTT.

The rearrangement joins TRBV7-3 to TRBJ2-2; D may be TRBD1 or TRBD2 (5 bases each). The germline V gene has CDR1 SGHTA and CDR2 FQGTGA. With 4 bases removed from V and 0 bases from J, the gap between germline ends came to 12 bases. There are 16 residues in the CDR3. CDR3 protein: CASSSSRDPNTGELFF. The CDR3, as DNA: TGTGCCAGCAGCTCGTCCCGGGACCCGAACACCGGGGAGCTGTTTTTT.

The CDR3 loop is CASSPQKGLAYEQYF. CDR3 nucleotide sequence: TGCGCCAGCAGTCCGCAAAAGGGACTAGCCTACGAGCAGTACTTC. The chain carries TRBV23-1 and TRBJ2-7, with 8 bases that match TRBD2. TRBV23-1 is identified as an open reading frame with a role that is uncertain. Trimming removed 4 bases from V and 2 bases from J; junction bases left unmatched: 7. The CDR3 totals 15 residues.

In its sample, this clonotype was seen a few times. The rearrangement joins TRBV7-9 to TRBJ2-3; D might be TRBD1 or TRBD2, each matching 6 bases. Trimming took 2 bases from V and 6 from J, leaving 12 bases between them. Germline V gives CDR1 SEHNR, CDR2 FQNEAQ (reference sequence). This CDR3 region has 14 residues. The CDR3 DNA sequence: TGTGCCAGCAGCTTAACGGGGGCGCGTGATACGCAGTATTTT. This gives the protein CASSLTGARDTQYF.

Many counts were recorded for this clonotype. CDR3 in DNA: TGCGCCAGCAGCCCGACAGGAACCTACGAGCAGTACTTC. Translated: CASSPTGTYEQYF. The genes are TRBV5-1 and TRBJ2-7; possibly TRBD1 for D (6 bases). The V gene's germline CDR1 is SGHRS and CDR2 YFSETQ. V was trimmed by 4 bases and J by 2 bases, leaving 10 bases between them. This CDR3 has 13 amino acids.

This clonotype has just a few counts. The V gene is TRBV27, the J gene TRBJ2-4; 11 bases line up with TRBD2. The germline CDR1 and CDR2 sequences are MNHEY and SMNVEV (reference sequence). The V segment lost 5 bases and the J segment 3 bases; nucleotides outside the gene matches: 9. This CDR3 contains 17 residues. The DNA of the CDR3 is TGTGCCAGCAGTCCCACTACTAGCGGGAGTGGCAAAAACATTCAGTACTTC. Translation gives CASSPTTSGSGKNIQYF.

In this sample, this clonotype turned up many times. The chain links TRBV7-9 to TRBJ2-1, with D hard to call. CDR1 is SEHNR, CDR2 FQNEAQ, per germline (reference sequence). This CDR3 is 15 amino acids long. V was pared by 0 bases and J by 0 bases, with 6 bases between. CDR3 nucleotide sequence: TGTGCCAGCAGCTTAGCCATGAGCTCCTACAATGAGCAGTTCTTC. Protein sequence: CASSLAMSSYNEQFF.

This clonotype was counted only a few times. The rearrangement links TRBV7-9 to TRBJ2-2; perhaps TRBD1 as D (5 bases). The CDR3 length is 17 residues. Germline V gene data show CDR1 as SEHNR and CDR2 as FQNEAQ (reference sequence). Trimming pared 2 bases from V and 3 bases from J, leaving 16 bases between. Here the CDR3 DNA reads TGTGCCAGCAGCTTAATTCCGCAGGGCGGAGACACCGGGGAGCTGTTTTTT. Residues: CASSLIPQGGDTGELFF. The entire variable domain, with the rest obtained from reference TRBV7-9 and TRBJ2-2, is as follows: DTGVSQNPRHKITKRGQNVTFRCDPISEHNRLYWYRQTLGQGPEFLTYFQNEAQLEKSRLLSDRFSAERPKGSFSTLEIQRTEQGDSAMYLCASSLIPQGGDTGELFFGEGSRLTVL.

This clonotype was counted only a few times. This chain connects TRBV6-5 to TRBJ2-3, with 13 positions matching TRBD2. Unmatched junction bases numbered 4, after V lost 2 bases and J lost 5 bases. Germline V gives CDR1 MNHEY, CDR2 SVGAGI. This CDR3 comprises 16 residues. This chain's CDR3 is CASSYTSGGARDTQYF. DNA for the CDR3: TGTGCCAGCAGTTACACTAGCGGGGGGGCAAGAGATACGCAGTATTTT.

The V and J genes are TRBV20-1 and TRBJ2-5, with TRBD1 as a possible D gene (5 bases). With 4 bases removed from V and 0 bases from J, the gap between germline ends came to 15 bases. The germline V gene encodes CDR1 DFQATT and CDR2 SNEGSKA (reference sequence). The CDR3 is made up of 15 amino acids. The CDR3 here is CSAILRTSYQETQYF. CDR3 DNA: TGCAGTGCTATCCTTCGGACATCGTACCAAGAGACCCAGTACTTC.

The rearrangement uses TRBV7-2 and TRBJ1-5; tentatively, D is TRBD1 (6 bases). CDR3 size: 14 residues. Germline CDR1 reads SGHTA; CDR2 reads FQGNSA. The ends were cut back, 5 bases at V and 6 bases at J, with 14 bases in the middle. The CDR3 is CASSAQGGGQPQHF. CDR3 nucleotides: TGTGCCAGCAGCGCCCAGGGAGGGGGTCAGCCCCAGCATTTT.

The chain links TRBV3-1 to TRBJ2-5, with 10 bases fitting TRBD2. V shed 3 bases and J 5 bases; nucleotides not matched to a gene: 12. CDR1 is LGHDT, CDR2 YNNKEL, per germline (reference sequence). This CDR3 has 17 amino acids. The CDR3 spells CASSQVAASGSGETQYF. CDR3 nucleotides: TGTGCCAGCAGCCAGGTGGCAGCTAGCGGGAGTGGTGAGACCCAGTACTTC.

CDR3 loop: CASSFKPWSDILADLAKNIQYF. The CDR3 DNA reads TGCGCCAGCAGCTTTAAACCTTGGTCAGACATACTAGCGGACCTAGCCAAAAACATTCAGTACTTC. The chain has TRBV5-1 and TRBJ2-4, with 8 bases aligning to TRBD2. CDR3 length equals 22 residues. V was pared by 2 bases and J by 0 bases, with 22 bases of the junction left unmatched. Per the germline V gene, CDR1 is SGHRS and CDR2 is YFSETQ.

A few counts support this clonotype. The V gene is TRBV7-2, the J gene TRBJ2-7; D may be TRBD2 (6 bases). V was trimmed by 5 bases and J by 7 bases, leaving 18 bases between them. The CDR3 runs 14 residues. Germline CDR1 is SGHTA and CDR2 is FQGNSA. The CDR3: CASSPFSGSGEQYF. For the CDR3, the DNA is TGTGCCAGCAGCCCATTCAGCGGGTCAGGAGAGCAGTACTTC.